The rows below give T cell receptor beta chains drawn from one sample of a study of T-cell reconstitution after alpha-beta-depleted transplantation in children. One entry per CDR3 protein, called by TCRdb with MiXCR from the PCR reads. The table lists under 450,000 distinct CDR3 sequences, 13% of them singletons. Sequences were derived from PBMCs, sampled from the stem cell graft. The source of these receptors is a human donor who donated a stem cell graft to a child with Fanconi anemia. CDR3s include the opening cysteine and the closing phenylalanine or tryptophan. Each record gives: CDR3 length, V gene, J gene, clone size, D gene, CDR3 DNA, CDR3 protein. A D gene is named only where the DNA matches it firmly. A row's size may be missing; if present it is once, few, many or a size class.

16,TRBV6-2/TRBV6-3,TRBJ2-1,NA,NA,TGTGCCAGCAGTCCCCTGTTGGGCCCGGGGTACAATGAGCAGTTCTTC,CASSPLLGPGYNEQFF
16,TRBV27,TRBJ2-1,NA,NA,TGTGCCAGCAGTTTATCGGGCGGTTTATGGAACAATGAGCAGTTCTTC,CASSLSGGLWNNEQFF
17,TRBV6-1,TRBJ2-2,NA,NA,TGTGCCAGCAACAACCGACGGTCCCAAGGGGTTGGCGGGGAGCTGTTTTTT,CASNNRRSQGVGGELFF
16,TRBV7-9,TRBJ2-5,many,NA,TGTGCCAGCAGCTACCGAAATGACAGATTACAAGAGACCCAGTACTTC,CASSYRNDRLQETQYF
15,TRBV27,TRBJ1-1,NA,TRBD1,TGTGCCAGCAACTTTTTAACAGGGGTAAGCACTGAAGCTTTCTTT,CASNFLTGVSTEAFF
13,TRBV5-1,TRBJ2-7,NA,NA,TGCGCCAGCAGCTTGAGTTCTCCCTACGAGCAGTACTTC,CASSLSSPYEQYF
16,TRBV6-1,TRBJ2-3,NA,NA,TGTGCCAGCAGTAGGGACGGAAGAGTAAGCACAGATACGCAGTATTTT,CASSRDGRVSTDTQYF
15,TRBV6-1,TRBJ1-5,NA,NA,TGTGCCAGCAGCCCACCTCTAGTAGGGAATCAGCCCCAGCATTTT,CASSPPLVGNQPQHF
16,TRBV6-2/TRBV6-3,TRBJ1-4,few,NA,TGTGCCAGCAGCTTCATGCCGGGACCACCGAATGAAAAACTGTTTTTT,CASSFMPGPPNEKLFF
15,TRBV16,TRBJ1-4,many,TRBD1,TGTGCCAGCAGACGGCAGGGACAGGTGTCCGAAAAACTGTTTTTT,CASRRQGQVSEKLFF
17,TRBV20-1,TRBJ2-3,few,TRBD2,TGCAGTGCTAGAGGCGAACTAGCGGGGTCTAGCACAGATACGCAGTATTTT,CSARGELAGSSTDTQYF
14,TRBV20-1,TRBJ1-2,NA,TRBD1,TGCAGTGCTAGTCCCCAGGGGGACTACTATGGCTACACCTTC,CSASPQGDYYGYTF
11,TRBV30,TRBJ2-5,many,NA,TGTGCCTATCAGGGGATAGAGACCCAGTACTTC,CAYQGIETQYF
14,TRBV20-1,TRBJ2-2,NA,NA,TGCAGTGCTAGAGGTCGGGGGGCAGTCGGGGAGCTGTTTTTT,CSARGRGAVGELFF
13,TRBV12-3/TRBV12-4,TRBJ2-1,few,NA,TGTGCCAGCAGTTTACCGCCCCGGAATGAGCAGTTCTTC,CASSLPPRNEQFF
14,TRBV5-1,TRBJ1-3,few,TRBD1,TGCGCCAGCAGCCCGGACAGGGATGGAAACACCATATATTTT,CASSPDRDGNTIYF
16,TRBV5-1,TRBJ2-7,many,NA,TGCGCCAGCAGCTTGGCCGGGCTAAAAGGCAGCTACGAGCAGTACTTC,CASSLAGLKGSYEQYF
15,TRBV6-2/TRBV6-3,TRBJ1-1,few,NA,TGTGCCAGCAGTTACTCGACGCGGGGATTGACTGAAGCTTTCTTT,CASSYSTRGLTEAFF
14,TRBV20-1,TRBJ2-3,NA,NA,TGCAGTGCTAGAAGTCCCGGGGGCACAGATACGCAGTATTTT,CSARSPGGTDTQYF
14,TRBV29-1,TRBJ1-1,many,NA,TGCAGCGTTGAAGGGGTAGGGGTAGGCACTGAAGCTTTCTTT,CSVEGVGVGTEAFF
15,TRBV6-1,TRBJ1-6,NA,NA,TGTGCCAGCAGTGAATATGACGTCCGTAATTCACCCCTCCACTTT,CASSEYDVRNSPLHF
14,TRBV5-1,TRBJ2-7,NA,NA,TGCGCCAGCAGCTTGGGGACACTTACCTACGAGCAGTACTTC,CASSLGTLTYEQYF
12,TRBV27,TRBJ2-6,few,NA,TGTGCCAGCAGTTCCCACCTCAACGTCCTGACTTTC,CASSSHLNVLTF
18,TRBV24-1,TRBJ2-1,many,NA,TGTGCCACCAGTGACCCGCAAAGGTCCAGCGGCCCTACAAATGAGCAGTTCTTC,CATSDPQRSSGPTNEQFF
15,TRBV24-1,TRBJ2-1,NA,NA,TGTGCCACCAGTGATTTCTCCCGGGGTGGCAATGAGCAGTTCTTC,CATSDFSRGGNEQFF
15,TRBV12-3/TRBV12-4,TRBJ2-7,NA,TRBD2,TGTGCCAGCAGCGCAGGACTAGCGAATTTACACGAGCAGTACTTC,CASSAGLANLHEQYF
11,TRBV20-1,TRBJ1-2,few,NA,TGCAGTGCTGTCCCAGGGAATCGCTACACCTTC,CSAVPGNRYTF
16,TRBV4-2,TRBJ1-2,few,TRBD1,TGTGCCAGCAGCCTTGTCGCCGGGACAGGGCTCTATGGCTACACCTTC,CASSLVAGTGLYGYTF
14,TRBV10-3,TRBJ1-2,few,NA,TGTGCCATCAGTGATCAGGGGACGGACTATGGCTACACCTTC,CAISDQGTDYGYTF
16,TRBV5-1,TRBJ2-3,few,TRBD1,TGCGCCAGCAGGGACGACAGGGCCGCTAGCACAGATACGCAGTATTTT,CASRDDRAASTDTQYF
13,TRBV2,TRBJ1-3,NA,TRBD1,TGTGCCAGCAGCGCTGACAGGGATCTAACCATATATTTT,CASSADRDLTIYF
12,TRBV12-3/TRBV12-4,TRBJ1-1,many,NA,TGTGCCAGCAGCCAGGTAGGGACGGGAGCTTTCTTT,CASSQVGTGAFF
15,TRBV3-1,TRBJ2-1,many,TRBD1,TGTGCCAGCAGCCAGAGGGACAGGGGGTACAATGAGCAGTTCTTC,CASSQRDRGYNEQFF
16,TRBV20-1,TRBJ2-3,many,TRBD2,TGCAGTGCAAAGACTAGCGGGGACCTCAGCACAGATACGCAGTATTTT,CSAKTSGDLSTDTQYF
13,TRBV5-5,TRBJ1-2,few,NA,TGTGCCAGCAGCTTGTCAGTTGACTATGGCTACACCTTC,CASSLSVDYGYTF
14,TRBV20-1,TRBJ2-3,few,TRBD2,TGCAGTGCCCCTTGGGAAAGCGGGGTAGATACGCAGTATTTT,CSAPWESGVDTQYF
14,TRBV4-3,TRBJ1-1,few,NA,TGCGCCAGCAGCCAAGTGGGGTTGCACACTGAAGCTTTCTTT,CASSQVGLHTEAFF
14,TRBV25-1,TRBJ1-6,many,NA,TGTGCCAGCAGTGAAGGGACGGAAAATTCACCCCTCCACTTT,CASSEGTENSPLHF
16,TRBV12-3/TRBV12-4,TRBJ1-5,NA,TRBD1,TGTGCCAGCAGAGCCGGGACAGGTTTTAGCAATCAGCCCCAGCATTTT,CASRAGTGFSNQPQHF
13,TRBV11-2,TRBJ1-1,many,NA,TGTGCCAGCAGCTTAGGAATGGCGGGTGAAGCTTTCTTT,CASSLGMAGEAFF
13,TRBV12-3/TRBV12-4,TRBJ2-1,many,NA,TGTGCCAGCAGAGGGACTGCCTACAATGAGCAGTTCTTC,CASRGTAYNEQFF